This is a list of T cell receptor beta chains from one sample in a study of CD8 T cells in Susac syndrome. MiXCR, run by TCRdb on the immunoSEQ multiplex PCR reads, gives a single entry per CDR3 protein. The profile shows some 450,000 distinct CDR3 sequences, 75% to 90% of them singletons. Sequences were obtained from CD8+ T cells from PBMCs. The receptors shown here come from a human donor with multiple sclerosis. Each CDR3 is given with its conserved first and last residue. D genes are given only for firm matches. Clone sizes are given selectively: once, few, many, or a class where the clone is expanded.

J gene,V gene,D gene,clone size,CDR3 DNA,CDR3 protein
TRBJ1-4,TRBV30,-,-,TGTGCCTGGAGTGGCAGCGAAAAACTGTTTTTT,CAWSGSEKLFF
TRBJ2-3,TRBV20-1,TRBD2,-,TGCAGTGCTAGAGGGGGTAGCGGGCGCAGGACAGATACGCAGTATTTT,CSARGGSGRRTDTQYF
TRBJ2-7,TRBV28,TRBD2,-,TGTGCCAGCACCGGACTAGCGAGCACCGGGGGCGAGCAGTACTTC,CASTGLASTGGEQYF
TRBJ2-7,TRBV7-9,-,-,TGTGCCAGCAGCTTACTAGCGTCCCAGCACTCCTACGAGCAGTACTTC,CASSLLASQHSYEQYF
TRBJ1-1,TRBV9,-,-,TGTGCCAGCGGGGGGTCTGACACTGAAGCTTTCTTT,CASGGSDTEAFF
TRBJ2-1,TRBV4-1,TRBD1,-,TGCGCCAGCAGCGTGTCAGGGGGTATGGATAATGAGCAGTTCTTC,CASSVSGGMDNEQFF
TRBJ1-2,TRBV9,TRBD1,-,TGTGCCAGCAGCGTGACAGGGGGCGCGTATGGCTACACCTTC,CASSVTGGAYGYTF
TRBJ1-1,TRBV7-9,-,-,TGTGCCAGCAGCTTATCATGGACTGAAGCTTTCTTT,CASSLSWTEAFF
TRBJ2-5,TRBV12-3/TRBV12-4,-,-,TGTGCCACCTCATCCAGGGGAGCGGGAGAGACCCAGTACTTC,CATSSRGAGETQYF
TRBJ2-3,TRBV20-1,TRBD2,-,TGCAGTGCTTCGCCGGGACTACAGACAGATACGCAGTATTTT,CSASPGLQTDTQYF
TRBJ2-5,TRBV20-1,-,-,TGCAGTGCTAGAGTACGTGGGTACTCCTTAGAGACCCAGTACTTC,CSARVRGYSLETQYF
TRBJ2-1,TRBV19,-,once,TGTGCCAGTAGTATTGGGGGGGCGCTGGGCAATGAGCAGTTCTTC,CASSIGGALGNEQFF
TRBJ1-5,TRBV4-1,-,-,TGCGCCAGCAGCCAAGTTATAGTGGATCAGCCCCAGCATTTT,CASSQVIVDQPQHF
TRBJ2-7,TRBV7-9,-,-,TGTGCCAGCACCATCGACAGCTCCTACGAGCAGTACTTC,CASTIDSSYEQYF
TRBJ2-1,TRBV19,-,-,TGTGCCAGTCTTTTAGATGGGAGCTCCTACAATGAGCAGTTCTTC,CASLLDGSSYNEQFF
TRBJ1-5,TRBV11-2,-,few,TGTGCCAGCAGCTTAAGTCACAATCAGCCCCAGCATTTT,CASSLSHNQPQHF
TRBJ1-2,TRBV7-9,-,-,TGTGCCAGCAGCGCCGGGTCACAAAGGGATGGCTACACCTTC,CASSAGSQRDGYTF
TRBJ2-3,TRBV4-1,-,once,TGCGCCAGCAGCCAAGATTATTGGGGCTCGACAGATACGCAGTATTTT,CASSQDYWGSTDTQYF
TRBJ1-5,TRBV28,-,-,TGTGCCAGCAGTTTTACAGGGTTTCAGCCCCAGCATTTT,CASSFTGFQPQHF
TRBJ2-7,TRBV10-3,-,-,TGTGCCATCAGTGAGCCCTCCAACCCGGGAGATCCCTACGAGCAGTACTTC,CAISEPSNPGDPYEQYF
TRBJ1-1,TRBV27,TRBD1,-,TGTGCCAGCACCCCGACAGGGGGCTCGACTGAAGCTTTCTTT,CASTPTGGSTEAFF
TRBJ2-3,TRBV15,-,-,TGTGCCACCAGCGGGACTCGATATAACACAGATACGCAGTATTTT,CATSGTRYNTDTQYF
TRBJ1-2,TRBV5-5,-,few,TGTGCCAGCAGCTTGGCCGGGACACCCTATGGCTACACCTTC,CASSLAGTPYGYTF
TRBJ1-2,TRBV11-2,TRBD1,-,TGTGCCAGCAGCTTAGACCGGACAGGAATGAGCGGCTACACCTTC,CASSLDRTGMSGYTF
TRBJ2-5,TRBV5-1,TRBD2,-,TGCGCCAGCAGCTTGGCCGGGGGGGTCCAAGAGACCCAGTACTTC,CASSLAGGVQETQYF
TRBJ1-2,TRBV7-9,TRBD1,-,TGTGCCAGCAGCGACGGGACAGCATACAACTATGGCTACACCTTC,CASSDGTAYNYGYTF
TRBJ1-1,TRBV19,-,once,TGTGCCAGTAGTATGCCCTGGAGGAAGACTGAAGCTTTCTTT,CASSMPWRKTEAFF
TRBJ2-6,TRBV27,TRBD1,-,TGTGCCAGCAGTTTATCCGGACAGGGACAGAGGGCCGGGGCCAACGTCCTGACTTTC,CASSLSGQGQRAGANVLTF
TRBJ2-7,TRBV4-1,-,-,TGCGCCAGCAGCCAAGTTCCGGGAGCAGGCGAGCAGTACTTC,CASSQVPGAGEQYF
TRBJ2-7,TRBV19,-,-,TGTGCCAGTAGTATCGTTCAGGGAGTGGACGAGCAGTACTTC,CASSIVQGVDEQYF
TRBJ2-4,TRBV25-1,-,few,TGTGCCAGCAGTGAATCCGGGACAAGGTTTAACAGCATTCAGTACTTC,CASSESGTRFNSIQYF
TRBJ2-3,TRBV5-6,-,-,TGTGCCAGCAGCGTGGGGGCCCGCTCCACAGATACGCAGTATTTT,CASSVGARSTDTQYF
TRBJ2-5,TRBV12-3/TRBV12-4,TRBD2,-,TGTGCCAGCAGTTTATTCGGACTAGCGGGAAGACTCCAAGAGACCCAGTACTTC,CASSLFGLAGRLQETQYF
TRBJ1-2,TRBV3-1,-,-,TGTGCCAGCAGGGATACAGGGTCCTATGGCTACACCTTC,CASRDTGSYGYTF
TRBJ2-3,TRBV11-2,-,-,TGTGCCAGCAGCACCGGTGTGGAGGCTACGCAGTATTTT,CASSTGVEATQYF
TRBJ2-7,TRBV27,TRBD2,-,TGTGCCAGCAGTCTTAGGAGCGGGAGTAGCCACGAGCAGTACTTC,CASSLRSGSSHEQYF
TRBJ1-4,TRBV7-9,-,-,TGTGCCAGCAGCTTATATGGTGAAAAACTGTTTTTT,CASSLYGEKLFF
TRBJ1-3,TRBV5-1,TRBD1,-,TGCGCCAGCAGCTTGGCCCGACAGGGGGAGGCTGGAAACACCATATATTTT,CASSLARQGEAGNTIYF
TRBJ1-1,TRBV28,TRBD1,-,TGTGCCAGCAGCGAAACCGGGACAGGTAACACTGAAGCTTTCTTT,CASSETGTGNTEAFF
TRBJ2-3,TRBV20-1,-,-,TGCAGTGCTAGATCACGGACTAAGGAGAGCACAGATACGCAGTATTTT,CSARSRTKESTDTQYF
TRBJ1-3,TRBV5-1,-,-,TGCGCCAGCAGCCCCGGACAGTCTACCGGAAACACCATATATTTT,CASSPGQSTGNTIYF
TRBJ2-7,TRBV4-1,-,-,TGCGCCAGCAGCCAATTGGCCCTGGCGGAGTACTCCTACGAGCAGTACTTC,CASSQLALAEYSYEQYF
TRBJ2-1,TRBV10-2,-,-,TGCGCCAGCTGGCAGGGCGCAGCGGACCTATACAATGAGCAGTTCTTC,CASWQGAADLYNEQFF
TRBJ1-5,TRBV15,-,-,TGTGCCACCAGCACTAGGCCCGCGAATAATCAGCCCCAGCATTTT,CATSTRPANNQPQHF
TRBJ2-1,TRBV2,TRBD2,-,TGTGCCAGCAGTGCCGGGACTAGCGGGATTTACAATGAGCAGTTCTTC,CASSAGTSGIYNEQFF
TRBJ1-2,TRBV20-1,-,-,TGCAGTGCACCAACGGGGGAACCGATACCCTTTGACTATGGCTACACCTTC,CSAPTGEPIPFDYGYTF
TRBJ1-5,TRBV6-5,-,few,TGTGCCAGCAGTTACTTACCCCGGGCAGGTGATCAGCCCCAGCATTTT,CASSYLPRAGDQPQHF
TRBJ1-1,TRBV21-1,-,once,TGTGCCAGCAGGCCCCGGGACAGAAAAAGGACTGAAGCTTTCTTT,CASRPRDRKRTEAFF
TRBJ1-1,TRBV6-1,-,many,TGTGCCAGCAGCCCGGGACAGAACACTGAAGCTTTCTTT,CASSPGQNTEAFF
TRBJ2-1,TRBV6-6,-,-,TGTGCCAGCAGTTACGCAACGGGGGAAAACGATGAGCAGTTCTTC,CASSYATGENDEQFF
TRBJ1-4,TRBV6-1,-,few,TGTGCCAGCTCTTTTGTGAGAGGGGAAAAACTGTTTTTT,CASSFVRGEKLFF
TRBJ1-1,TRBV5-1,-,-,TGCGCCAGCAGCTTCCGGGAACCGAACACTGAAGCTTTCTTT,CASSFREPNTEAFF
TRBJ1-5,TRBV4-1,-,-,TGCGCCAGCAGCCTAGGTGACTGGACTAATCAGCCCCAGCATTTT,CASSLGDWTNQPQHF
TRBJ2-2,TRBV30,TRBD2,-,TGTGCCTGGACCGGGACTAGCGGGGCCGGGGAGCTGTTTTTT,CAWTGTSGAGELFF